This entry lists 23 T cell receptor beta chains sequenced from one sample in a study of T cell responses to AZD1222 COVID-19 vaccine. Produced via immunoSEQ multiplex PCR; TCRdb's table is partial and in-frame only. The sample consists of 90,000 or so clones, 70% to 90% of them appearing once. The input for sequencing was peripheral blood, taken on day 0 of AZD1222 vaccination. The receptor source for this set is an adult in good health.

By sample fraction, this clone is medium-sized. The J gene is TRBJ2-3, the V gene TRBV27; 12 nucleotides agree with TRBD2. This CDR3 is built from 17 residues. The trim removed 1 base at V and 2 bases at J, leaving 4 bases unmatched. Germline loops: CDR1 MNHEY, CDR2 SMNVEV (reference sequence). CDR3 nucleotide sequence: TGTGCCAGCAGTTTATACCGGACTAGCGGGATCACAGATACGCAGTATTTT. Encoded protein: CASSLYRTSGITDTQYF.

This chain connects TRBV19 to TRBJ1-2; D gene uncertain. The CDR3 is 13 residues long. Per germline, CDR1 LNHDA and CDR2 SQIVND (reference sequence). Deletions cut 6 bases from V and 6 bases from J, with 14 bases between. In nucleotides, the CDR3 is TGTGCCAGTAGCCCGGAGGGCCAAAATGGCTACACCTTC. Amino acid sequence: CASSPEGQNGYTF.

This chain uses TRBV4-2 with TRBJ2-1, with 11 bases that match TRBD2. This CDR3 is built from 15 residues. Germline V gene lookup returns CDR1 LGHNA and CDR2 YNFKEQ. With V trimmed by 0 bases and J by 7 bases, 2 bases remained unmatched. CDR3 residues: CASSQDSGRVNEQFF. CDR3 DNA sequence: TGTGCCAGCAGCCAAGATAGCGGGAGGGTGAATGAGCAGTTCTTC.

The genes are TRBV27 and TRBJ2-1; 8 bases are shared with TRBD2. Germline V gives CDR1 MNHEY, CDR2 SMNVEV (reference sequence). V shed 6 bases and J 8 bases; nucleotides not matched to a gene: 9. This CDR3 contains 14 residues. CDR3 residues: CASRFISGIYEQFF. The CDR3 bases are TGTGCCAGCAGATTTATTAGCGGGATCTATGAGCAGTTCTTC.

The genes are TRBV7-9 and TRBJ2-4, with a weak D call TRBD2 (5 bases). V was pared by 5 bases and J by 1 base, with 9 bases between. CDR3 length: 14 amino acids. Germline V gives CDR1 SEHNR, CDR2 FQNEAQ (reference sequence). CDR3 loop: CASSPPGAKNIQYF. CDR3 nucleotide sequence: TGTGCCAGCAGCCCTCCGGGGGCCAAAAACATTCAGTACTTC.

The V and J genes are TRBV7-2 and TRBJ1-1, with no clear D. Germline CDR1 SGHTA, CDR2 FQGNSA. V was clipped by 5 bases and J by 5 bases, with 15 bases between them. The CDR3 loop spans 14 amino acids. This CDR3 is CASSMTSFGTEAFF. As DNA, the CDR3 is TGTGCCAGCAGCATGACAAGTTTTGGGACTGAAGCTTTCTTT.

V and J are TRBV4-1 and TRBJ1-4; 12 bases fit TRBD1. This CDR3 region has 16 residues. Germline trimming cut 3 bases from V and 5 bases from J; bases unmatched to any gene: 4. Germline CDR1 and CDR2: MGHRA and YSYEKL. The CDR3 reads CASSQGQGAGNEKLFF. CDR3 DNA sequence: TGCGCCAGCAGCCAGGGACAGGGGGCAGGGAATGAAAAACTGTTTTTT.

The chain couples TRBV2 to TRBJ1-6, with D perhaps matching TRBD1 (5 bases). V dropped 3 bases and J dropped 7 bases, with 13 bases sitting between them. This CDR3 comprises 15 residues. CDR1 is SNHLY and CDR2 is FYNNEI in the germline V gene. The CDR3 DNA reads as TGTGCCAGCAGTGATCAGGGACCGAGGAATTCACCCCTCCACTTT. Its protein is CASSDQGPRNSPLHF.

The genes are TRBV10-3 and TRBJ2-2; tentatively, D is TRBD2 (6 bases). V was pared by 4 bases and J by 6 bases, with 12 bases between. The CDR3 is made up of 14 amino acids. Germline V gene sequence: CDR1 ENHRY, CDR2 SYGVKD. Here the CDR3 reads CAISGVGEAGELFF. In DNA, the CDR3 is TGTGCCATCAGTGGGGTAGGGGAGGCCGGGGAGCTGTTTTTT.

V and J are TRBV6-2 or TRBV6-3 and TRBJ2-7, with 7 bases that match TRBD2. With 2 bases clipped from V and 4 bases from J, the junction kept 5 bases outside the gene matches. Germline V gene lookup returns CDR1 MNHEY and CDR2 SVGEGT. CDR3 length equals 14 residues. CDR3 loop: CASSYRDYYYEQYF. CDR3 nucleotide sequence: TGTGCCAGCAGTTACCGGGACTACTATTACGAGCAGTACTTC.

The rearrangement uses TRBV6-5 and TRBJ1-2; no clear D gene. This CDR3 has 12 residues. V shed 11 bases and J shed 4 bases, with 14 bases lying between them. Germline V CDR1 and CDR2: MNHEY, SVGAGI. The CDR3 reads CAAGPGSYGYTF. DNA of the CDR3: TGTGCCGCGGGTCCGGGAAGCTATGGCTACACCTTC.

This chain uses TRBV29-1 with TRBJ1-2, with unresolved D. This CDR3 is built from 12 residues. With 1 base removed from V and 0 bases from J, the gap between germline ends came to 3 bases. Germline V gene sequence: CDR1 SQVTM, CDR2 ANQGSEA. The CDR3 sequence: CSVEGTNYGYTF. DNA for the CDR3: TGCAGCGTTGAAGGGACTAACTATGGCTACACCTTC.

The chain is built from TRBV3-1 (or the pseudogene TRBV3-2) and TRBJ1-1; 7 bases fit TRBD1. From germline, CDR1 is LGHDT and CDR2 YNNKEL (reference sequence). Germline trimming cut 3 bases from V and 1 base from J; bases unmatched to any gene: 2. The CDR3 covers 14 residues. The CDR3 spells CASSQDRPNTEAFF. Here the CDR3 DNA reads TGTGCCAGCAGCCAGGACAGGCCGAACACTGAAGCTTTCTTT.

This rearrangement joins TRBV5-1 to TRBJ2-3; no firm D call. Germline loops: CDR1 SGHRS, CDR2 YFSETQ. Deletions cut 4 bases from V and 0 bases from J, with 15 bases between. This CDR3 comprises 16 residues. This chain's CDR3 is CASSGTRTGSTDTQYF. The CDR3 DNA reads TGCGCCAGCAGCGGCACGAGGACCGGGAGCACAGATACGCAGTATTTT.

DNA for the CDR3: TGTGCCAGCAGCCAAGATCTGATGGACAGGGGAGCTTTCTTT. Translation gives CASSQDLMDRGAFF. V usage is TRBV4-2 and J usage is TRBJ1-1; 9 bases are a match to TRBD1. The CDR3 covers 14 residues. Germline CDR1 LGHNA, CDR2 YNFKEQ. V was clipped by 0 bases and J by 10 bases; unmatched bases: 6.

This clone was counted only a few times. The V gene is TRBV5-1, the J gene TRBJ1-1; 7 nucleotides agree with TRBD1. This CDR3 contains 16 residues. V was pared by 4 bases and J by 2 bases, with 11 bases of the junction left unmatched. The germline gives CDR1 SGHRS, CDR2 YFSETQ. CDR3 residues: CASSTPPGQINTEAFF. As DNA, the CDR3 is TGCGCCAGCAGCACGCCGCCGGGACAGATAAACACTGAAGCTTTCTTT.

This clone was recorded once. This chain uses TRBV2 with TRBJ2-3; the match to TRBD2 covers 9 bases. Looked up from germline, CDR1 is SNHLY and CDR2 is FYNNEI. J gave up 7 bases and V 5 bases, and 10 bases lay outside the gene matches. The CDR3 is 15 residues long. The CDR3 region is CASSSMVGTSNTQYF. The CDR3, as DNA: TGTGCCAGCAGTTCTATGGTAGGGACTAGCAATACGCAGTATTTT.

This chain connects TRBV7-6 to TRBJ1-1; D remains unclear. The V gene lost 1 base and the J gene lost 3 bases, with 9 bases spanning the gap. Per germline, CDR1 SGHVS and CDR2 FNYEAQ. There are 14 residues in the CDR3. This CDR3 reads CASSLEGGYTEAFF. CDR3 coding DNA: TGTGCCAGCAGCTTAGAGGGCGGCTACACTGAAGCTTTCTTT. The full variable domain, with the rest looked up from reference TRBV7-6 and TRBJ1-1, is GAGVSQSPRYKVTKRGQDVALRCDPISGHVSLYWYRQALGQGPEFLTYFNYEAQQDKSGLPNDRFSAERPEGSISTLTIQRTEQRDSAMYRCASSLEGGYTEAFFGQGTRLTVV.

The V call is TRBV2, the J call TRBJ1-5; D is ambiguous. The germline V gene encodes CDR1 SNHLY and CDR2 FYNNEI. V was pared by 1 base and J by 9 bases, with 7 bases between. The CDR3 is 12 residues long. The CDR3 DNA follows: TGTGCCAGCAGTGAAGAGGGCCCGCCCCAGCATTTT. Its translation is CASSEEGPPQHF.

This chain links TRBV28 with TRBJ1-2; 8 bases agree with TRBD1. This CDR3 spans 12 amino acids. Germline values: CDR1 MDHEN, CDR2 SYDVKM. J gave up 4 bases and V 5 bases, and 0 bases lay outside the gene matches. The CDR3 DNA reads TGTGCCAGCAGTACAGGGGGCTATGGCTACACCTTC. Encoded protein: CASSTGGYGYTF.

The chain couples TRBV18 to TRBJ2-6; maybe TRBD1 (6 bases). CDR1 is KGHSH, CDR2 LQKENI, per germline. CDR3 size: 15 residues. The V and J ends lost 6 bases and 2 bases respectively, with 11 bases between them. The CDR3 protein is CASSLRGPGANVLTF. CDR3 DNA sequence: TGTGCCAGCTCCCTCAGGGGCCCTGGGGCCAACGTCCTGACTTTC.

V is TRBV5-5 and J is TRBJ2-5; D could derive from TRBD1 or TRBD2 (5 bases each). V lost 4 bases and J lost 0, with 13 bases in between. Germline V CDR1 and CDR2: SGHKS, YYEKEE (reference sequence). The CDR3 spans 15 residues. CDR3 sequence reads: CASSATWGYQETQYF. CDR3 in DNA: TGTGCCAGCAGCGCAACATGGGGGTACCAAGAGACCCAGTACTTC.

The sample holds a few counts of this clone. This chain links TRBV24-1 with TRBJ1-1; TRBD1 is a possible D gene (5 bases). The V gene lost 12 bases and the J gene lost 5 bases, with 21 bases spanning the gap. Germline CDR1 reads KGHDR; CDR2 reads SFDVKD. This CDR3 has 14 residues. The CDR3: CAANRGARRTEAFF. In DNA form, the CDR3 reads TGTGCCGCAAACCGCGGGGCGAGGAGGACTGAAGCTTTCTTT.